This TCR beta chain is from a study of radiotherapy plus CTLA-4 blockade in lung cancer. About the study: Overall, 18% of patients showed an objective response, while 31% attained disease control. Findings and caveats of the study: Radiotherapy was combined with ipilimumab, and tumor-derived TCR clones then expanded in blood. With interferon-beta, early dynamics of blood T cell clones were reported to best predict response.

CDR1 is SGHNT and CDR2 is YYREEE in the germline V gene (reference sequence). This CDR3 region has 16 residues. V lost 3 bases, J lost 3 bases, and 10 bases stayed unmatched. With ipilimumab providing CTLA-4 blockade, focal radiation was administered to patients who had chemo-refractory metastatic non-small-cell lung cancer. Comments on this clone: Its specificity is unknown.

The repertoire was sequenced with immunoSEQ multiplex PCR; TCRdb's copy has only in-frame clones and lacks some. The profile shows tens of thousands of clones, 77% of them singletons. The chain uses TRBV5-4 and TRBJ2-7; 9 positions match TRBD2. This TCR came from a human donor with non-small cell lung cancer whose response to radiotherapy plus ipilimumab could not be evaluated. The source material was peripheral blood, sampled from a patient treated with radiotherapy plus ipilimumab. CDR3 protein: CASSSEIAGALYEQYF. The CDR3 DNA reads as TGTGCCAGCAGCTCCGAAATAGCGGGAGCACTCTACGAGCAGTACTTC. The full variable domain, its missing parts supplied by reference TRBV5-4 and TRBJ2-7, is ETGVTQSPTHLIKTRGQQVTLRCSSQSGHNTVSWYQQALGQGPQFIFQYYREEENGRGNFPPRFSGLQFPNYSSELNVNALELDDSALYLCASSSEIAGALYEQYFGPGTRLTVT.